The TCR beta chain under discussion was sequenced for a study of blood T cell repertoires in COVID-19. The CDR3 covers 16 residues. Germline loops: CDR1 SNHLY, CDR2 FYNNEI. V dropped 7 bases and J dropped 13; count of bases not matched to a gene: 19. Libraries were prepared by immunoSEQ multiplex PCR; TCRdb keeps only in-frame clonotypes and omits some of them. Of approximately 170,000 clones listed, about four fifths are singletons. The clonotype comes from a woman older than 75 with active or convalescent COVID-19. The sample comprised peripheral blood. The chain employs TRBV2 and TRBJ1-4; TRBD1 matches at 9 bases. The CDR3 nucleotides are TGTGCCAGCACCGCCGGGACAGGGAATTCGGGCGGAAGACTGTTTTTT. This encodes CASTAGTGNSGGRLFF.